The 27 T cell receptor beta chains in this list originate from one sample, sequenced in a study of T-cell memory formation after mild COVID-19 (dated by TCRdb to about 2021). The method was 5' RACE. For sequencing, an Illumina NovaSeq 6000 was employed. Starting from the raw public reads, TCRdb applied fastp trimming at Q25, assembled clones with MiXCR and retained in-frame beta chains. Rows with one shared CDR3 protein collapse into an entry with the most common genes and DNA. Recorded for this sample are under 300,000 distinct CDR3 sequences; approximately 7.6% of them occurred a single time. Less than 25% of the sample lies in the top ten. Sample: PBMCs or a T cell subset sorted from them (not recorded which). The receptors were sampled from a man younger than 35 who had mild COVID-19 (a few samples of this study predate the infection). The sample titles of this study are shuffled in the database, so cell type and time point are left out; the donor was told from shared clones.

On this clonotype: Relative to the germline gene, one junction end is altered; a read error may explain this. The rearrangement links TRBV4-1 to TRBJ1-6; TRBD1 agrees at 8 bases. The CDR3 consists of 17 residues. The germline V gene encodes CDR1 MGHRA and CDR2 YSYEKL. CDR3 region: CASSLRTGYEYTSPLHF. CDR3 bases: TGCGCCAGCAGTCTGAGGACAGGGTATGAGTATACTTCACCCCTCCACTTT.

This clonotype was seen only a few times. This chain joins TRBV6-2 or TRBV6-3 and TRBJ2-7, with 9 nucleotides matching TRBD1. The CDR3 covers 13 residues. Germline values: CDR1 MNHEY, CDR2 SVGEGT. Trimming at V came to 6 bases and at J to 4 bases, leaving 4 bases not matched to a gene. The CDR3 DNA follows: TGTGCCAGCAGCTCCGGGACAGGGTACGAGCAGTACGTC. Protein sequence: CASSSGTGYEQYV.

This clonotype was observed a handful of times. The rearrangement joins TRBV20-1 to TRBJ2-3, with D possibly matching TRBD1 (5 bases). The CDR3 has 14 residues. The V end lost 6 bases, the J end lost 5 bases, and 18 bases lay between the germline ends. Per the germline V gene, CDR1 is DFQATT and CDR2 is SNEGSKA (reference sequence). The CDR3 DNA reads TGCAGTGCGGAAACCCCCTCTAGGGGAGATACGCAGTATTTT. Translation gives CSAETPSRGDTQYF.

This clonotype was found many times. V is TRBV6-5 and J is TRBJ2-2; perhaps D is TRBD1 or TRBD2 (5 bases each). The CDR3 runs to 15 residues. With 0 bases removed from V and 7 bases from J, the gap between germline ends came to 12 bases. CDR1 and CDR2 (germline): MNHEY, SVGAGI. The CDR3 region is CASSYSGVGDGELFF. CDR3 nucleotide sequence: TGTGCCAGCAGTTACTCGGGGGTGGGGGACGGGGAGCTGTTTTTT.

This clonotype was observed a few times. The rearrangement uses TRBV9 and TRBJ2-5; D gene ambiguous. The ends were cut back, 3 bases at V and 4 bases at J, with 16 bases in the middle. Germline V lookup: CDR1 SGDLS, CDR2 YYNGEE. This CDR3 contains 15 residues. In DNA, the CDR3 is TGTGCCAGCAGCGCCCGAGGTCTAGGACGAGAGACCCAGTACTTC. Encoded protein: CASSARGLGRETQYF. Full variable domain (remainder filled in from reference TRBV9 and TRBJ2-5): DSGVTQTPKHLITATGQRVTLRCSPRSGDLSVYWYQQSLDQGLQFLIQYYNGEERAKGNILERFSAQQFPDLHSELNLSSLELGDSALYFCASSARGLGRETQYFGPGTRLLVL.

This clonotype was found many times. The chain is built from TRBV4-1 and TRBJ2-3; possibly TRBD2 for D (5 bases). Germline CDR1 and CDR2: MGHRA and YSYEKL. CDR3 size: 16 residues. The V gene lost 0 bases and the J gene lost 0 bases, with 10 bases spanning the gap. CDR3 sequence reads: CASSQERTPSTDTQYF. The CDR3 region has the DNA TGCGCCAGCAGCCAAGAGCGGACTCCTAGCACAGATACGCAGTATTTT.

Comments on this clonotype: One end of the junction does not line up with germline, which may come from a read error. CDR3 in amino acids: CASSSGTPEF. As DNA, the CDR3 is TGTGCCAGCAGTTCCGGGACACCTGAGTTC. The chain couples TRBV12-3 or TRBV12-4 to TRBJ2-7, with a tentative D call TRBD1 (6 bases). The CDR3 is 10 residues long.

V usage is TRBV6-1 and J usage is TRBJ1-2; D perhaps matches TRBD1 (6 bases). The germline gives CDR1 MNHNS, CDR2 SASEGT. Trimming stripped 4 bases from V and 8 bases from J, with 11 bases between. The CDR3 consists of 12 residues. This chain's CDR3 is CASSAPRGGYTF. CDR3 nucleotide sequence: TGTGCCAGCAGTGCCCCCAGGGGCGGCTACACCTTC.

This clonotype was recorded at least ten times. The chain employs TRBV7-2 and TRBJ2-5, with a tentative D call TRBD1 (6 bases). This CDR3 region has 13 residues. Per germline, CDR1 SGHTA and CDR2 FQGNSA. V shed 8 bases and J shed 5 bases, with 15 bases lying between them. The CDR3 protein is CASGLTGLETQYF. CDR3 DNA: TGTGCCAGCGGATTAACAGGGCTGGAGACCCAGTACTTC.

CDR3 amino acids: CASSPQVSTDTQYF. The CDR3 DNA sequence: TGTGCCAGCTCACCACAGGTCAGCACAGATACGCAGTATTTT. The chain is built from TRBV18 and TRBJ2-3; D not certain. Germline V lookup: CDR1 KGHSH, CDR2 LQKENI. Trimming took 1 base from V and 0 from J, leaving 5 bases between them. The CDR3 totals 14 residues.

This clonotype appeared a few times. This sequence joins TRBV20-1 and TRBJ2-7, with a possible D match to TRBD1 (6 bases). Trimming took 3 bases from V and 5 from J, leaving 14 bases between them. The CDR3 has 13 amino acids. Looked up from germline, CDR1 is DFQATT and CDR2 is SNEGSKA (reference sequence). The CDR3 DNA sequence: TGCAGTGCTAGGTCAAACAGGGTCCACGAGCAGTACTTC. It translates to CSARSNRVHEQYF.

V gene TRBV18 combines with J gene TRBJ1-5; tentative D call: TRBD1 (6 bases). V shed 4 bases and J shed 3 bases, with 13 bases lying between them. CDR1 and CDR2 from the germline V gene are KGHSH and LQKENI. CDR3 length equals 15 residues. CDR3 protein: CASSQLQGFNQPQHF. The CDR3 DNA reads as TGTGCCAGCTCACAGTTACAGGGATTCAATCAGCCCCAGCATTTT.

The genes are TRBV7-3 and TRBJ2-5, with D perhaps TRBD2 (6 bases). Trimming took 1 base from V and 1 from J, leaving 16 bases between them. The CDR3 is made up of 17 amino acids. Looked up from germline, CDR1 is SGHTA and CDR2 is FQGTGA. DNA of the CDR3: TGTGCCAGCAGCTTAAGGGGCAGAGGCGGGATCCAAGAGACCCAGTACTTC. This sequence encodes CASSLRGRGGIQETQYF.

There are a few counts of this clonotype. The rearrangement joins TRBV7-9 to TRBJ1-4; TRBD1 is a possible D gene (5 bases). Germline CDR1 is SEHNR and CDR2 is FQNEAQ (reference sequence). This CDR3 spans 16 amino acids. Trimming took off 3 bases at V and 3 bases at J, with 14 bases between the two ends. The CDR3 region is CASSFSASGSNEKLFF. The CDR3 DNA sequence: TGTGCCAGCAGCTTTTCGGCCTCAGGGTCTAATGAAAAACTGTTTTTT.

CDR3: CSAKGGYTEAFF. For the CDR3, the DNA is TGCAGTGCAAAGGGGGGGTACACTGAAGCTTTCTTT. The genes are TRBV20-1 and TRBJ1-1, with D possibly TRBD1 on 6 matching bases. The CDR3 length is 12 residues. V was cut by 6 bases and J by 3 bases, with 11 bases left in between. Germline V gene lookup returns CDR1 DFQATT and CDR2 SNEGSKA (reference sequence).

This clonotype was counted a few times. This sequence joins TRBV4-3 and TRBJ1-2; perhaps TRBD1 as D (5 bases). Deletions cut 3 bases from V and 2 bases from J, with 10 bases between. This CDR3 spans 14 amino acids. Germline CDR1 reads LGHNA; CDR2 reads YSLEER. The CDR3 DNA reads as TGCGCCAGCAGCCATCAGGGAACCAACTATGGCTACACCTTC. The encoded protein is CASSHQGTNYGYTF.

This clonotype was observed a handful of times. This chain uses TRBV19 with TRBJ1-2; D may be TRBD1 (5 bases). V dropped 7 bases and J dropped 5 bases, with 11 bases sitting between them. The CDR3 is 12 residues long. CDR1 is LNHDA, CDR2 SQIVND, per germline (reference sequence). The CDR3 loop reads CASTVGGYGYTF. The CDR3 coding sequence is TGTGCCAGTACCGTTGGGGGGTATGGCTACACCTTC.

CDR3 sequence reads: CASSLGTASSYEQYV. The CDR3 coding sequence is TGTGCCAGCAGTTTAGGGACAGCGAGCTCCTACGAGCAGTACGTC. This chain connects TRBV28 to TRBJ2-7, with 7 bases fitting TRBD1. Germline V gene data show CDR1 as MDHEN and CDR2 as SYDVKM. After removal of 2 bases from V and 0 bases from J, the junction contained 4 bases not matched to a gene. This CDR3 has 15 residues.

This clonotype was seen a few times. This sequence joins TRBV24-1 and TRBJ2-5; D not resolved. This CDR3 contains 13 residues. The V gene lost 10 bases and the J gene lost 1 base, with 12 bases spanning the gap. From germline, CDR1 is KGHDR and CDR2 SFDVKD. CDR3 region: CATSGEVQETQYF. The CDR3 DNA reads TGTGCCACTTCGGGTGAGGTCCAAGAGACCCAGTACTTC.

The chain carries TRBV7-8 and TRBJ1-1; the D is unclear. CDR3 length equals 15 residues. Trimming removed 3 bases at V and 4 bases at J, with 15 bases between. Per germline, CDR1 SGHVS and CDR2 FQNEAQ. CDR3 region: CASSLTYLRTTEAFF. CDR3 bases: TGTGCCAGCAGCTTGACTTACCTGAGGACCACTGAAGCTTTCTTT.

This clonotype was observed a few times. At one of its ends the junction is not consistent with the germline gene, which may arise from a read error. V and J are TRBV12-3 or TRBV12-4 and TRBJ1-1, with no clear D. The CDR3 sequence is 14 residues long. This chain's CDR3 is CASRHKTVNAEAFF. The CDR3, as DNA: TGTGCCAGCAGGCATAAGACGGTGAACGCTGAAGCTTTCTTT.

The chain combines TRBV15 with TRBJ1-2, with D unclear. This CDR3 is 13 amino acids long. From germline, CDR1 is LNHNV and CDR2 YYDKDF (reference sequence). V was trimmed by 0 bases and J by 3 bases, leaving 5 bases between them. CDR3 sequence reads: CATSRDFYYGYTF. DNA for the CDR3: TGTGCCACCAGCAGAGATTTTTACTATGGCTACACCTTC.

The gene calls are TRBV29-1 and TRBJ2-5; the D gene is possibly TRBD1 (5 bases). The CDR3 length is 15 residues. Germline CDR1 SQVTM, CDR2 ANQGSEA. V was shortened by 1 base and J by 5 bases, with 17 bases between the two germline ends. In DNA form, the CDR3 reads TGCAGCGTTGAAGCGGCTAAGGGGCCCCGGGAGACCCAGTACTTC. This gives the protein CSVEAAKGPRETQYF.

The chain combines TRBV10-3 with TRBJ1-3; possibly TRBD1 for D (6 bases). Per germline, CDR1 ENHRY and CDR2 SYGVKD. The CDR3 has 14 residues. Trimming pared 3 bases from V and 2 bases from J, leaving 8 bases between. CDR3 sequence (DNA): TGTGCCATCAGTGATAACAGGGCTGGAAACACCATATATTTT. Its protein product is CAISDNRAGNTIYF.

The rearrangement links TRBV5-1 to TRBJ2-3; possibly TRBD1 for D (5 bases). The CDR3 loop spans 16 amino acids. V lost 0 bases, J lost 0 bases, and 11 bases lay in between. Germline V lookup: CDR1 SGHRS, CDR2 YFSETQ. DNA for the CDR3: TGCGCCAGCAGCTTGGAGGGGCGGTTTAGCACAGATACGCAGTATTTT. Its protein product is CASSLEGRFSTDTQYF. Supplemented by reference TRBV5-1 and TRBJ2-3, the full variable domain reads KAGVTQTPRYLIKTRGQQVTLSCSPISGHRSVSWYQQTPGQGLQFLFEYFSETQRNKGNFPGRFSGRQFSNSRSEMNVSTLELGDSALYLCASSLEGRFSTDTQYFGPGTRLTVL.

The chain has TRBV6-5 and TRBJ1-2; D remains ambiguous. This CDR3 region has 13 residues. Per germline, CDR1 MNHEY and CDR2 SVGAGI. The ends were cut back, 2 bases at V and 7 bases at J, with 11 bases in the middle. CDR3 amino acids: CASSYGDNRGYTF. The CDR3 DNA reads as TGTGCCAGCAGTTACGGAGACAACCGTGGCTACACCTTC.

The rearrangement uses TRBV24-1 and TRBJ2-1; possible D gene TRBD2, 5 bases. The V gene's germline CDR1 is KGHDR and CDR2 SFDVKD. V was trimmed by 5 bases and J by 9 bases, leaving 10 bases between them. The CDR3 has 12 residues. DNA for the CDR3: TGTGCCACCAGTGTTCGGAGGAGTGAGCAGTTCTTC. It specifies CATSVRRSEQFF.